One TCR beta chain is described in this entry. CDR1 is SGDLS and CDR2 is YYNGEE in the germline V gene. V was pared by 5 bases and J by 5 bases, with 7 bases of the junction left unmatched. The length of the CDR3 is 14 residues. The data were taken from a study of blood T cell repertoires in COVID-19. Study at large: Donors in the United States, Italy and Spain gave samples during acute or convalescent COVID-19.

The method was immunoSEQ multiplex PCR; TCRdb's version includes in-frame clones alone and lacks a portion of them. The sample includes around 160,000 clones, approximately 86% seen only once; the top ten take 2.5% to 3%. Source material: peripheral blood. J is TRBJ2-1 and V is TRBV9; 7 positions agree with TRBD2. This clonotype was sampled from a woman aged 40 to 50 with active or convalescent COVID-19. CDR3 loop: CASRGGFAHNEQFF. The CDR3 DNA follows: TGTGCCAGCAGGGGGGGGTTTGCCCACAATGAGCAGTTCTTC.